A selection of T cell receptor beta chains follows, all from one sample in a study of blood T cells in healthy people across ages. A single record per CDR3 protein comes from TCRdb applying MiXCR to the 5' RACE reads. The sample contains 1.2 million to 1.5 million distinct CDR3 sequences, 59% of which appear only once. The sample was blood. The receptors derive from a man younger than 30 in good health. CDR3s include the opening cysteine and the closing phenylalanine or tryptophan. D genes are given only for firm matches. Rows give clone size only sometimes, using once, few, many, or a class for an expanded clone.

D gene	clone size	V gene	J gene	CDR3 length	CDR3 DNA	CDR3 protein
NA	few	TRBV7-9	TRBJ2-4	14	TGTGCCAGCAGCCTAGACAGGCCGCGTACTCGTCAGTACTTC	CASSLDRPRTRQYF
NA	NA	TRBV29-1	TRBJ2-3	13	TGCAGCGTTGTTGCACCGCCCACAGATACGCAGTATTTT	CSVVAPPTDTQYF
TRBD1	few	TRBV10-3	TRBJ2-5	16	TGTGCCATCAGTGGGCCCGGGACAGGGTCCCAAGAGACCCAGTACTTC	CAISGPGTGSQETQYF
NA	NA	TRBV20-1	TRBJ1-5	13	TGCAGTGCTAGTAAAAATAGCAATCAGCCCCAGCATTTT	CSASKNSNQPQHF
TRBD2	NA	TRBV20-1	TRBJ2-1	16	TGCAGTGCTCACATCGGGACTAGCGGAATCTACAATGAGCAGTTCTTC	CSAHIGTSGIYNEQFF
NA	NA	TRBV13	TRBJ2-3	18	TGTGCCAGCAGCTTACGGTATAGGACGACCGGAAGCACAGATACGCAGTATTTT	CASSLRYRTTGSTDTQYF
NA	NA	TRBV5-1	TRBJ2-5	17	TGCGCCAGCAGCTATGGACGGATGAGCGCCGCCCAAGAGACCCAGTACTTC	CASSYGRMSAAQETQYF
TRBD1	NA	TRBV10-3	TRBJ2-7	15	TGTGCCATCAGCCGGGGACAGGGGTCCTCCTACGAGCAGTACTTC	CAISRGQGSSYEQYF
NA	NA	TRBV29-1	TRBJ2-7	11	TGCAGCGTTGAAGATTGGGATGAGCAGTACTTC	CSVEDWDEQYF
NA	NA	TRBV7-7	TRBJ2-2	17	TGTGCTAGCAGCTTACGATTATTTGGGGGCGGCACCGGGGAGCTGTTTTTT	CASSLRLFGGGTGELFF
TRBD1	NA	TRBV12-3/TRBV12-4	TRBJ1-2	14	TGTGCCAGCAGTTTCACAGGGGATAGGGATGGCTACACCTTC	CASSFTGDRDGYTF
NA	few	TRBV5-1	TRBJ2-7	13	TGCGCCAGCAGCTTGGACCGGAGTCACGAGCAGTACTTC	CASSLDRSHEQYF
NA	NA	TRBV20-1	TRBJ1-1	15	TGCAGTGCTAGAGCAAAAGGGGCGGGCGGAACTGAAGCTTTCTTT	CSARAKGAGGTEAFF
TRBD1	NA	TRBV28	TRBJ1-1	14	TGTACCAGCAGTGTACCAGGGGGGAGCACTGAAGCTTTCTTT	CTSSVPGGSTEAFF
TRBD2	NA	TRBV5-1	TRBJ2-1	16	TGCGCCAGCAGCCCAATAGCGGGAGAGACGGGGAATGAGCAGTTCTTC	CASSPIAGETGNEQFF
TRBD2	NA	TRBV12-5	TRBJ2-2	15	TGTGCTAGTGCCCCTAGCGGGACCCACACCGGGGAGCTGTTTTTT	CASAPSGTHTGELFF